This record covers a single T cell receptor beta chain. Its antigen is undetermined. The data were taken from a study of OX40 agonist ivuxolimab in advanced cancers. Whole-study results and caveats: Clones of CD4+ and CD8+ blood T cells grew by week 6 at doses of 0.1 to 3.0 mg/kg.

V was clipped by 5 bases and J by 10 bases, with 13 bases between them. The CDR3 length is 11 residues. CDR1 is DFQATT, CDR2 SNEGSKA, per germline (reference sequence). Generated by immunoSEQ multiplex PCR, the TCRdb table keeps only in-frame clones and is missing some. The data hold around 50,000 clones, with roughly nine tenths observed a single time. Sequences were derived from CD4+ or CD8+ T cells sorted from blood, sampled in a trial of the OX40 agonist ivuxolimab. The sequence was obtained from an adult with an advanced solid tumor such as melanoma, head and neck, liver or kidney cancer. The V gene is TRBV20-1, the J gene TRBJ2-3, with D perhaps matching TRBD2 (6 bases). This CDR3 reads CSASWTNPQYF. The CDR3 nucleotides are TGCAGTGCTTCATGGACTAATCCGCAGTATTTT.